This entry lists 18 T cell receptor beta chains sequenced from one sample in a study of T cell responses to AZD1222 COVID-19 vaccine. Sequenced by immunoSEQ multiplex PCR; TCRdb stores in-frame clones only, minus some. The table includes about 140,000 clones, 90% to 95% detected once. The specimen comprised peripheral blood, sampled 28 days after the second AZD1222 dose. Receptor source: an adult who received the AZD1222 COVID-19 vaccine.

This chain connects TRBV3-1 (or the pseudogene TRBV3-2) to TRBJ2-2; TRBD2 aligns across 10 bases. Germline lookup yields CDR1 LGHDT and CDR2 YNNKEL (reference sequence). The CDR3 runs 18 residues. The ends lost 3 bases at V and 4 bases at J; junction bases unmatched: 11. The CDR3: CASSHGTSVRGPTGELFF. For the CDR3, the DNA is TGTGCCAGCAGCCACGGGACTAGCGTTAGGGGTCCCACCGGGGAGCTGTTTTTT.

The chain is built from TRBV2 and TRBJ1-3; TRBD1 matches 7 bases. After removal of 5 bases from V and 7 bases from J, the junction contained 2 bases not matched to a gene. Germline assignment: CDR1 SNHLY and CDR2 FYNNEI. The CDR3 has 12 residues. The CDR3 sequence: CASSTQGNTIYF. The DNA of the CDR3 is TGTGCCAGCAGTACACAGGGGAACACCATATATTTT.

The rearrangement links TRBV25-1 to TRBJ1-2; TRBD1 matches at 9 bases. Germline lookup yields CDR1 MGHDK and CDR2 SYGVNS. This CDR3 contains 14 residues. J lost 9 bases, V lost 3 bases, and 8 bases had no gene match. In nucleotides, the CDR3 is TGTGCCAGCAGTGAGGGGACAGGGTCCCTCCGCTACACCTTC. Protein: CASSEGTGSLRYTF.

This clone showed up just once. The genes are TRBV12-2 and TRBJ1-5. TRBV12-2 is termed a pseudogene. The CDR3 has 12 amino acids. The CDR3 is CASRLVHQPQHF. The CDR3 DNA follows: TGTGCAAGTCGCTTAGTGCATCAGCCCCAGCATTTT.

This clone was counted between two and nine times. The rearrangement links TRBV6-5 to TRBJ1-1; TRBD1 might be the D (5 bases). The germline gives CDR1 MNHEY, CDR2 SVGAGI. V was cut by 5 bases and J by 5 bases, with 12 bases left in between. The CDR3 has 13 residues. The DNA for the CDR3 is TGTGCCAGCAGTCTAGGGGTCGGAACTGAAGCTTTCTTT. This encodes CASSLGVGTEAFF.

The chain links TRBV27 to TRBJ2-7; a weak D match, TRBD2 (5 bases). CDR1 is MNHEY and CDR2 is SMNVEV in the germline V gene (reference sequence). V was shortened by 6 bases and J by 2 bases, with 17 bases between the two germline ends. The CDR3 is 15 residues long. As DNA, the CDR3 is TGTGCCAGCAGCTATGCCGGACTGGCCGCCTACGAGCAGTACTTC. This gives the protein CASSYAGLAAYEQYF.

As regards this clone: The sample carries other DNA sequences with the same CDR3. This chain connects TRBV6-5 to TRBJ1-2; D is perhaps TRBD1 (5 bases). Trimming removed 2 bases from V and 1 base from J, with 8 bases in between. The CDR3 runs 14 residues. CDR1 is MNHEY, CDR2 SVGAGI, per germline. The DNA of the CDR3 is TGTGCCAGCAGTTACGCCGGGGGTAACTATGGCTACACCTTC. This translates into CASSYAGGNYGYTF.

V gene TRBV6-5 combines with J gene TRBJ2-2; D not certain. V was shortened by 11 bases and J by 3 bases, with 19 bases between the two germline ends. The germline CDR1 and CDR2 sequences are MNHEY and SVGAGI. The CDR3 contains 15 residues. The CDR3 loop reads CASQPGHADTGELFF. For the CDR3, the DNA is TGTGCCTCCCAACCGGGCCACGCCGACACCGGGGAGCTGTTTTTT.

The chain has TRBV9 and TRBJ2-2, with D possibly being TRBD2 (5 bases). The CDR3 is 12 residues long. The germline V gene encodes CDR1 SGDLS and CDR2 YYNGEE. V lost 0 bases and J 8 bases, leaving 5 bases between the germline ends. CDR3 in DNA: TGTGCCAGCAGCGTAGGGAGGGGGGAGCTGTTTTTT. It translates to CASSVGRGELFF.

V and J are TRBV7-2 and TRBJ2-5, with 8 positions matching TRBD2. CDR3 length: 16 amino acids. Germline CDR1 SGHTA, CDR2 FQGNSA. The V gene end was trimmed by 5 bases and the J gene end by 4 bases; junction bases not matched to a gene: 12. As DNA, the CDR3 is TGTGCCAGCAGCGTGAGCCCTACGGGAGGGAGAGAGACCCAGTACTTC. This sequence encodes CASSVSPTGGRETQYF.

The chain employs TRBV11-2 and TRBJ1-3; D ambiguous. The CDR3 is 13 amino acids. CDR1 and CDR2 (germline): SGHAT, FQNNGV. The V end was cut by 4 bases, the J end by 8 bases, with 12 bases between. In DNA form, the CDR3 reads TGTGCCAGCAGCTCCCTTGAAGGTCACACCATATATTTT. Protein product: CASSSLEGHTIYF.

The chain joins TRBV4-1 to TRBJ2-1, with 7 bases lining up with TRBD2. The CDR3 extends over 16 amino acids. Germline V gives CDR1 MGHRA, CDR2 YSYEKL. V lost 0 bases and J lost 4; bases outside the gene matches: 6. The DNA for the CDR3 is TGCGCCAGCAGCCAAGATCCGGGACTACTGTACAATGAGCAGTTCTTC. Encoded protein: CASSQDPGLLYNEQFF.

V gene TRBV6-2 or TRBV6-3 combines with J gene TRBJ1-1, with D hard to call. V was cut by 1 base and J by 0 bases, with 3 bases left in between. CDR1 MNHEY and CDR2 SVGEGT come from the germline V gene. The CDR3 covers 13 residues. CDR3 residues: CASSYLMNTEAFF. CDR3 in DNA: TGTGCCAGCAGTTACTTAATGAACACTGAAGCTTTCTTT.

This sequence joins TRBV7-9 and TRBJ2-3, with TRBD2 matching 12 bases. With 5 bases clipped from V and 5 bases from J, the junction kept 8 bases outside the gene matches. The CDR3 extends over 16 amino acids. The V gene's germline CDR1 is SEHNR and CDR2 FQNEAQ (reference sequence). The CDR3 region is CASSPASGGAQDTQYF. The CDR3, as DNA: TGTGCCAGCAGCCCCGCTAGCGGGGGGGCCCAAGATACGCAGTATTTT.

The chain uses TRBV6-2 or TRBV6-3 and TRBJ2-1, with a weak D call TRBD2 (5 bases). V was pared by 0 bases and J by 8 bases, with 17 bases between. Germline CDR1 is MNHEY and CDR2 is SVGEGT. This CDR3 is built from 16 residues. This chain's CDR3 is CASSYSIWQPGDEQFF. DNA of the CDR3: TGTGCCAGCAGTTACTCGATATGGCAGCCCGGGGATGAGCAGTTCTTC.

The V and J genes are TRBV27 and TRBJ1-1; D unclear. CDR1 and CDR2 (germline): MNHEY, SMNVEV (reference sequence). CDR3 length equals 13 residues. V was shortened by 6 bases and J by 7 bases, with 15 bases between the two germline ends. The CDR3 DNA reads TGTGCCAGCAGGGACGGGCGTATCGGTGAAGCTTTCTTT. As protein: CASRDGRIGEAFF.

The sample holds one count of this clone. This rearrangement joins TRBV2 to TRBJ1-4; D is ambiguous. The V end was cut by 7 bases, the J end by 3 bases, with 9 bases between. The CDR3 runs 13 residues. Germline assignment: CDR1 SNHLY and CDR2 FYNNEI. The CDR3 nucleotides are TGTGCCAGCAATCTGGGATCTAATGAAAAACTGTTTTTT. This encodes CASNLGSNEKLFF.

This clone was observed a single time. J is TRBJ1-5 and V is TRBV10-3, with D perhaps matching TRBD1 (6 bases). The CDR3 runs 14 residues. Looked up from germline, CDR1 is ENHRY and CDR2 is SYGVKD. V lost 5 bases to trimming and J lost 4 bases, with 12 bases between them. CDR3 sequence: CAISRGQINQPQHF. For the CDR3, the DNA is TGTGCCATCAGTCGAGGACAGATAAATCAGCCCCAGCATTTT.